The clone carrying this T cell receptor (beta chain) was detected ten times or more. Researchers took RNA transcripts and amplified the TCR beta CDR3 regions from them. Primed by the HTBI set, a first-round RT-PCR was run on the TCR CDR3. MiXCR, applied by TCRdb to the multiplex PCR reads, yields one record per CDR3 protein. The table shows nearly 600,000 distinct CDR3 sequences, with 14% occurring only once. The CDR3 sequence is 15 residues long. Looked up from germline, CDR1 is MNHEY and CDR2 is SVGEGT. V lost 6 bases and J lost 8, with 19 bases in between. These data belong to a study of T cells in Graves' hyperthyroidism and ophthalmopathy.

The clonotype originates from a woman aged 18 to 35 with Graves' ophthalmopathy. Sequenced sample: blood. The V call is TRBV6-2 or TRBV6-3, the J call TRBJ2-2, with D maybe TRBD2 (6 bases). This chain's CDR3 is CASSIGTLIAGELFF. The CDR3 DNA sequence: TGTGCCAGCAGCATCGGGACTCTCATAGCGGGGGAGCTGTTTTTT.